Below, 5 T cell receptor beta chains from the same sample are listed, as sequenced in a study of Graves' ophthalmopathy and Graves' hyperthyroidism. RNA served as the template for amplifying TCR beta CDR3 regions. The first-round RT-PCR employed HTBI primers together with the Qiagen OneStep RT-PCR kit. A multiplex PCR was then performed as the second round. Each CDR3 protein gets one entry after TCRdb re-called the multiplex PCR reads with MiXCR. This table holds tens of thousands of distinct CDR3 sequences, around half found once. Sequenced sample: peripheral blood. The receptors originated from an adult woman with stable Graves' hyperthyroidism.

The chain joins TRBV29-1 to TRBJ2-7; 14 nucleotides line up with TRBD2. CDR3 length: 16 residues. The V segment lost 5 bases and the J segment 2 bases; nucleotides outside the gene matches: 8. Germline V gene sequence: CDR1 SQVTM, CDR2 ANQGSEA. CDR3 bases: TGCAGCGTTATCGCCCCGGGACTAGCGGGAGCCTACGAGCAGTACTTC. Translated: CSVIAPGLAGAYEQYF.

The chain couples TRBV29-1 to TRBJ2-7; TRBD2 aligns across 13 bases. Germline CDR1 is SQVTM and CDR2 is ANQGSEA. Trimming cost V 6 bases and J 6 bases; bases outside gene matches: 11. CDR3 length equals 15 residues. CDR3 region: CSVRTSGSETLEQYF. CDR3 bases: TGCAGCGTCCGGACTAGCGGGAGTGAAACCCTCGAGCAGTACTTC.

The J gene is TRBJ2-7, the V gene TRBV5-1; 8 bases are a match to TRBD1. The length of the CDR3 is 16 residues. The V gene end was trimmed by 1 base and the J gene end by 0 bases; junction bases not matched to a gene: 6. Per the germline V gene, CDR1 is SGHRS and CDR2 is YFSETQ. The DNA of the CDR3 is TGCGCCAGCAGCTTGTGGGACAGGCCATACTCCTACGAGCAGTACTTC. This gives the protein CASSLWDRPYSYEQYF.

The chain recombines TRBV7-8 with TRBJ2-7, with TRBD2 matching over 9 bases. In germline, CDR1 is SGHVS, CDR2 FQNEAQ. This CDR3 has 16 residues. J was trimmed by 4 bases and V by 1 base; bases with no gene match: 8. The CDR3 sequence: CASSLELAGVGYEQYF. The CDR3 nucleotides are TGTGCCAGCAGCTTAGAACTAGCGGGTGTGGGGTACGAGCAGTACTTC. Variable domain in full (rest from reference TRBV7-8 and TRBJ2-7): GAGVSQSPRYKVAKRGQDVALRCDPISGHVSLFWYQQALGQGPEFLTYFQNEAQLDKSGLPSDRFFAERPEGSVSTLKIQRTQQEDSAVYLCASSLELAGVGYEQYFGPGTRLTVT.

In this sample, this clonotype turned up many times. The V and J genes are TRBV5-1 and TRBJ1-5; no definite D call. This CDR3 has 17 amino acids. Trimming stripped 4 bases from V and 0 bases from J, with 17 bases between. Germline CDR1 SGHRS, CDR2 YFSETQ. The DNA for the CDR3 is TGCGCCAGCAGCCTCGGGCCGGTCCCTTATAGCAATCAGCCCCAGCATTTT. This sequence encodes CASSLGPVPYSNQPQHF. Full variable domain (outside the CDR3, taken from reference TRBV5-1 and TRBJ1-5): KAGVTQTPRYLIKTRGQQVTLSCSPISGHRSVSWYQQTPGQGLQFLFEYFSETQRNKGNFPGRFSGRQFSNSRSEMNVSTLELGDSALYLCASSLGPVPYSNQPQHFGDGTRLSIL.